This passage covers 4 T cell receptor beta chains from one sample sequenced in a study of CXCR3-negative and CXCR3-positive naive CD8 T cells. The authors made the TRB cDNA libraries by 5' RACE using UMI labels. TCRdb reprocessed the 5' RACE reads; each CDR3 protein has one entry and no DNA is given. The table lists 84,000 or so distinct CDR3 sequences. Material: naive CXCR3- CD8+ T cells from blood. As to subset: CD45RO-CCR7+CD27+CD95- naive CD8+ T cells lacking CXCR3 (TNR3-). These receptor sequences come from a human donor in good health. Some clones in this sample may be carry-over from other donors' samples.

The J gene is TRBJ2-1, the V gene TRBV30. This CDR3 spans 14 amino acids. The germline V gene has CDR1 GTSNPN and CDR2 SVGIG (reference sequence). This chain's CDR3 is CACLRVVSYNEQFF.

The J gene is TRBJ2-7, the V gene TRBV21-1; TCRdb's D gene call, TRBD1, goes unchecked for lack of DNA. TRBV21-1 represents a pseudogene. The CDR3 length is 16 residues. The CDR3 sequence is CASSKWGGQRNYEQYF.

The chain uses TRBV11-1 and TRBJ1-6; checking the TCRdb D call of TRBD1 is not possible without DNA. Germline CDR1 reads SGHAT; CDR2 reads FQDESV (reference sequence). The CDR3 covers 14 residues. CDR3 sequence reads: CASNRGGRNSPLHF.

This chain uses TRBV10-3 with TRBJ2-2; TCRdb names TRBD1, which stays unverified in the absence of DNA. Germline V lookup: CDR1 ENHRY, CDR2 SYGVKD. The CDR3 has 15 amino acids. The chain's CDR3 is CAISEWDRSDGELFF.